This passage covers 8 T cell receptor beta chains from one sample sequenced in a study of T cell responses to AZD1222 COVID-19 vaccine. TCRdb keeps only in-frame clones here, not all; method: immunoSEQ multiplex PCR. The sample has roughly 170,000 clones, around nine tenths seen once; the top ten hold approximately 0.5%. The sample here was peripheral blood, taken on day 0 of AZD1222 vaccination. The receptors were sampled from an adult in good health.

The genes are TRBV3-1 (or the pseudogene TRBV3-2) and TRBJ2-1, with TRBD2 matching 9 bases. V shed 4 bases, J shed 6 bases, and the junction held 10 bases outside the gene matches. Germline V gene lookup returns CDR1 LGHDT and CDR2 YNNKEL (reference sequence). This CDR3 comprises 16 residues. The CDR3 loop reads CASSPLLAGAPNEQFF. In DNA, the CDR3 is TGTGCCAGCAGCCCCCTACTAGCGGGCGCCCCCAATGAGCAGTTCTTC.

The chain has TRBV28 and TRBJ1-2; no firm D call. Germline values: CDR1 MDHEN, CDR2 SYDVKM. The CDR3 spans 11 residues. Trimming removed 2 bases at V and 8 bases at J, with 6 bases between. This chain's CDR3 is CASSLGHGYTF. CDR3 sequence (DNA): TGTGCCAGCAGTTTAGGTCACGGCTACACCTTC.

This clone was found a few times. V is TRBV5-1 and J is TRBJ2-7, with TRBD2 matching over 7 bases. The CDR3 covers 12 residues. In germline, CDR1 is SGHRS, CDR2 YFSETQ. V lost 4 bases, J lost 7 bases, and 5 bases stayed unmatched. In DNA form, the CDR3 reads TGCGCCAGCAGCATCGGGACTACTGAGCAGTACTTC. The encoded protein is CASSIGTTEQYF.

V and J are TRBV11-1 and TRBJ1-1; 8 positions match TRBD1. CDR3 length: 15 amino acids. CDR1 and CDR2 from the germline V gene are SGHAT and FQDESV (reference sequence). V trimming: 5 bases; J trimming: 0 bases; junction bases outside the gene matches: 5. This chain's CDR3 is CASSPGQVMNTEAFF. In DNA form, the CDR3 reads TGTGCCAGCAGCCCGGGACAGGTTATGAACACTGAAGCTTTCTTT.

The gene calls are TRBV5-1 and TRBJ1-4, with a tentative D call TRBD1 (6 bases). CDR1 SGHRS and CDR2 YFSETQ come from the germline V gene. Trimming cost V 3 bases and J 4 bases, with 19 bases left between them. The CDR3 contains 17 residues. CDR3 sequence reads: CASSWGTSRGLNEKLFF. CDR3 DNA sequence: TGCGCCAGCAGCTGGGGTACCTCCAGGGGACTTAATGAAAAACTGTTTTTT.

CDR3 amino acids: CASSLSLSYEQFF. DNA for the CDR3: TGTGCCAGCAGTTTATCCTTATCTTATGAGCAGTTCTTC. The chain uses TRBV28 and TRBJ2-1, with no clear D. Germline loops: CDR1 MDHEN, CDR2 SYDVKM. This CDR3 has 13 residues. The V end was cut by 1 base, the J end by 8 bases, with 9 bases between.

The chain links TRBV7-9 to TRBJ2-5; the match to TRBD1 covers 7 bases. The germline gives CDR1 SEHNR, CDR2 FQNEAQ (reference sequence). The CDR3 runs 14 residues. J gave up 0 bases and V 4 bases, and 2 bases lay outside the gene matches. DNA for the CDR3: TGTGCCAGCAGCTGGGGACAGAACCAAGAGACCCAGTACTTC. Translating it yields CASSWGQNQETQYF.

This chain joins TRBV24-1 and TRBJ2-7; D might be TRBD1 or TRBD2, each matching 6 bases. The CDR3 is made up of 13 amino acids. V was trimmed by 1 base and J by 5 bases, leaving 8 bases between them. Germline-derived CDR1 and CDR2 are KGHDR and SFDVKD. The CDR3 bases are TGTGCCACCAGTGATTTAAGGGGGGACGAGCAGTACTTC. Translating gives CATSDLRGDEQYF.